This T cell receptor (beta chain) appears in the sequencing data of a study of Ad26.COV2.S vaccination and SARS-CoV-2 variants. Background on the study: As a participant in COV1001, the donor was in the Ad26.COV2.S trial arm. Ad26.COV2.S shots went into the muscle once or twice, 56 days apart.

General study results and limits: Relative to placebo recipients, vaccine recipients exhibited elevated spike-specific TCR breadth.

Stated treatment: some 20 received Ad26.COV2.S at low or high dose, single or two shots; roughly five received placebo; per-sample allocation not given. After the first vaccine or placebo injection, samples were drawn on day 63. As for this clone: The antigen is unknown.

The V end was cut by 4 bases, the J end by 3 bases, with 19 bases between. Germline V gene sequence: CDR1 SGHRS, CDR2 YFSETQ. The CDR3 runs 16 residues. Sequenced by immunoSEQ multiplex PCR; TCRdb stores in-frame clones only, minus some. The sample has approximately 300,000 clones, around 81% seen once. This sample comprised peripheral blood, obtained in a trial of Ad26.COV2.S vaccine versus placebo. The chain uses TRBV5-1 and TRBJ1-2; tentative D call: TRBD1 (6 bases). This receptor was identified in a person aged 18-60 years who received the Ad26.COV2.S COVID-19 vaccine or a placebo. CDR3 sequence: CASSPGAGAGDYGYTF. The CDR3 DNA sequence: TGCGCCAGCAGCCCCGGCGCGGGGGCGGGAGACTATGGCTACACCTTC.